A single sample is the source of the 14 T cell receptor beta chains below, sequenced in a study of blood T cell repertoires in COVID-19. Some clones are missing from TCRdb's copy, which holds only in-frame ones; the method was immunoSEQ multiplex PCR. The sample comprises some 170,000 clones, about 90% of which are singletons, and around 1.2% rests with the top ten. The material sequenced was PBMCs or T cells enriched from blood (not recorded which). These TCRs come from a human donor with acute COVID-19. The donor label of this sample is uncertain.

Only a few counts were recorded for this clone. The chain uses TRBV14 and TRBJ1-1, with D unclear. CDR3 length: 15 amino acids. The germline V gene encodes CDR1 SGHDN and CDR2 FVKESK. V lost 0 bases to trimming and J lost 0 bases, with 8 bases between them. CDR3 amino acids: CASSQETALNTEAFF. Written as DNA, the CDR3 is TGTGCCAGCAGCCAAGAAACAGCTTTGAACACTGAAGCTTTCTTT.

The CDR3 spells CASSWRLAGGDTQYF. The CDR3 DNA reads as TGTGCCAGCAGTTGGCGACTAGCGGGGGGAGATACGCAGTATTTT. The rearrangement links TRBV3-1 (or the pseudogene TRBV3-2) to TRBJ2-3; TRBD2 agrees at 13 bases. The V gene's germline CDR1 is LGHDT and CDR2 YNNKEL (reference sequence). V lost 6 bases to trimming and J lost 5 bases; unmatched junction nucleotides: 5. The CDR3 is 15 residues long.

The CDR3 reads CASSPPAGGYGYTF. The CDR3 region has the DNA TGTGCCAGCTCACCCCCCGCAGGGGGGTATGGCTACACCTTC. This chain joins TRBV18 and TRBJ1-2, with TRBD1 matching 7 bases. The CDR3 extends over 14 amino acids. The J segment lost 5 bases and the V segment lost 3 bases, leaving 6 bases of the junction unmatched. Germline CDR1 reads KGHSH; CDR2 reads LQKENI.

The J gene is TRBJ2-7, the V gene TRBV5-6, with a tentative D call TRBD2 (5 bases). Germline CDR1 SGHDT, CDR2 YYEEEE. Trimming cost V 0 bases and J 0 bases, with 16 bases left between them. The CDR3 contains 17 residues. The CDR3 region has the DNA TGTGCCAGCAGCTTGGTCGGATGGACTCTCAGCTCCTACGAGCAGTACTTC. It is translated as CASSLVGWTLSSYEQYF.

The V and J genes are TRBV29-1 and TRBJ2-3; a possible D gene is TRBD1 (5 bases). The CDR3 totals 14 residues. CDR1 is SQVTM, CDR2 ANQGSEA, per germline. The germline V and J ends were trimmed by 2 bases and 2 bases, with 11 bases remaining between them. The CDR3 sequence is CSVERGTVTDTQYF. The CDR3 bases are TGCAGCGTTGAAAGGGGCACAGTCACAGATACGCAGTATTTT.

This clone was seen only once. The chain employs TRBV10-3 and TRBJ2-3; TRBD2 matches 10 bases. The CDR3 covers 18 residues. The germline gives CDR1 ENHRY, CDR2 SYGVKD. The V segment lost 4 bases and the J segment 4 bases; nucleotides outside the gene matches: 14. The CDR3 region has the DNA TGTGCCATCAGTGGACCCCAGAGCGGGGGGGGGCGGCCAGATACGCAGTATTTT. Translating gives CAISGPQSGGGRPDTQYF.

The chain links TRBV20-1 to TRBJ1-1, with D possibly being TRBD1 (6 bases). CDR1 DFQATT and CDR2 SNEGSKA come from the germline V gene (reference sequence). The V gene lost 3 bases and the J gene lost 8 bases, with 13 bases spanning the gap. The CDR3 consists of 12 residues. CDR3: CSASNNDREAFF. The CDR3 nucleotides are TGCAGTGCTAGTAATAATGACAGGGAAGCTTTCTTT.

The chain couples TRBV6-2 or TRBV6-3 to TRBJ2-1; 7 nucleotides match TRBD2. Trimming took 2 bases from V and 5 from J; bases not matched to a gene: 12. The CDR3 extends over 17 amino acids. Germline CDR1 and CDR2: MNHEY and SVGEGT. The chain's CDR3 is CASSYRGGLFYDNEQFF. CDR3 sequence (DNA): TGTGCCAGCAGTTACCGCGGGGGTTTGTTTTATGACAATGAGCAGTTCTTC.

The chain employs TRBV6-2 or TRBV6-3 and TRBJ1-4, with TRBD1 as a possible D gene (5 bases). The CDR3 runs to 14 residues. Germline CDR1 MNHEY, CDR2 SVGEGT. Trimming stripped 6 bases from V and 5 bases from J, with 13 bases between. For the CDR3, the DNA is TGTGCCAGCAGCCATTCAGGGAGGAATGAAAAACTGTTTTTT. Its protein product is CASSHSGRNEKLFF.

This chain links TRBV20-1 with TRBJ2-3, with unresolved D. The CDR3 length is 14 residues. CDR1 DFQATT and CDR2 SNEGSKA come from the germline V gene (reference sequence). Trimming removed 3 bases at V and 2 bases at J, with 12 bases between. CDR3 sequence: CSASRQGNTDTQYF. The CDR3 coding sequence is TGCAGTGCTAGTAGACAAGGCAACACAGATACGCAGTATTTT.

This chain links TRBV3-1 (or the pseudogene TRBV3-2) with TRBJ2-7; no firm D call. The ends were cut back, 0 bases at V and 3 bases at J, with 12 bases in the middle. In germline, CDR1 is LGHDT, CDR2 YNNKEL (reference sequence). The CDR3 consists of 15 residues. CDR3 nucleotide sequence: TGTGCCAGCAGCCAAGATGGGCACCTGTTCTACGAGCAGTACTTC. This sequence encodes CASSQDGHLFYEQYF.

V usage is TRBV18 and J usage is TRBJ2-5; TRBD2 might be the D (5 bases). Trimming stripped 6 bases from V and 2 bases from J, with 22 bases between. Per the germline V gene, CDR1 is KGHSH and CDR2 is LQKENI. The CDR3 loop spans 17 amino acids. The CDR3 reads CASSQFHSASGQETQYF. The CDR3, as DNA: TGTGCCAGCTCGCAGTTCCACAGCGCCTCGGGGCAAGAGACCCAGTACTTC.

The V gene is TRBV2, the J gene TRBJ1-1, with D hard to call. Germline V gene sequence: CDR1 SNHLY, CDR2 FYNNEI. The CDR3 has 12 residues. Trimming cost V 9 bases and J 0 bases, with 8 bases left between them. The CDR3 loop reads CASTVMNTEAFF. CDR3 DNA sequence: TGTGCCAGTACAGTGATGAACACTGAAGCTTTCTTT.

This clone was detected once. J is TRBJ1-1 and V is TRBV4-1; TRBD1 matches at 8 bases. In germline, CDR1 is MGHRA, CDR2 YSYEKL. CDR3 length: 16 amino acids. J lost 0 bases, V lost 3 bases, and 6 bases had no gene match. The CDR3 DNA reads TGCGCCAGCAGCCATTTCCAGGGGGCGCTGAACACTGAAGCTTTCTTT. Amino acids: CASSHFQGALNTEAFF.